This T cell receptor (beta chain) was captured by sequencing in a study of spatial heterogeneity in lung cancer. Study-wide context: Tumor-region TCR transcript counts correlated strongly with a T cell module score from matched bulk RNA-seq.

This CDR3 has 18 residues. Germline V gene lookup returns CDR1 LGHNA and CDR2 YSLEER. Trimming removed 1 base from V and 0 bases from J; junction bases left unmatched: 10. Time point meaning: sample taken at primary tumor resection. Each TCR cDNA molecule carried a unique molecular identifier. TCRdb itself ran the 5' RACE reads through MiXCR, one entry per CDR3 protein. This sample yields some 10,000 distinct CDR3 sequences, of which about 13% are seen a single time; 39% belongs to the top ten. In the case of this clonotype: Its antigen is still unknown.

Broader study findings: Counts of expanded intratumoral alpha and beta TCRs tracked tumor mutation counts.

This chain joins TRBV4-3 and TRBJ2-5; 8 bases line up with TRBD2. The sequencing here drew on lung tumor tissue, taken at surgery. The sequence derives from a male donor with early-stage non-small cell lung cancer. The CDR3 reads CASSQGTGLAGYQETQYF. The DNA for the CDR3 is TGCGCCAGCAGCCAAGGTACCGGGTTAGCGGGATACCAAGAGACCCAGTACTTC.